These 9 T cell receptor beta chains came from one sample sequenced in a study of Ad26.COV2.S vaccination and SARS-CoV-2 variants. Measured with immunoSEQ multiplex PCR; TCRdb has only the in-frame clones, and not every one. The sample consists of about 350,000 clones, about 88% of them appearing once. Treatment meaning: 15 to 20 received Ad26.COV2.S at low or high dose, single or two shots; several received placebo; per-sample allocation not given. Collection of the samples took place on day 63 after the first injection of vaccine or placebo. The sequenced sample was peripheral blood, obtained in a trial of Ad26.COV2.S vaccine versus placebo. These receptor sequences come from a person between 18 and 65 years old who received the Ad26.COV2.S COVID-19 vaccine or a placebo.

The V and J genes are TRBV28 and TRBJ2-5; possible D gene TRBD2, 7 bases. This CDR3 spans 17 amino acids. CDR1 and CDR2 (germline): MDHEN, SYDVKM. Trimming left V 1 base short and J 1 base short, with 16 bases between. As DNA, the CDR3 is TGTGCCAGCAGTTTATTGGGCCGGGGGGCAGTCCAAGAGACCCAGTACTTC. It translates to CASSLLGRGAVQETQYF.

The chain carries TRBV9 and TRBJ2-1; perhaps TRBD1 as D (6 bases). CDR3 length equals 17 residues. The V end lost 5 bases, the J end lost 4 bases, and 22 bases lay between the germline ends. Germline CDR1 SGDLS, CDR2 YYNGEE. Here the CDR3 reads CASSSPLRGIGYNEQFF. For the CDR3, the DNA is TGTGCCAGCAGTTCTCCCCTTAGGGGGATCGGGTACAATGAGCAGTTCTTC.

In this sample, this clone turned up a few times. CDR3 DNA sequence: TGCAGCGTTGAAGAGGGCATTCAGTACTTC. It yields the protein CSVEEGIQYF. This chain joins TRBV29-1 and TRBJ2-4; D unresolved. CDR3 length: 10 amino acids. Germline V gene lookup returns CDR1 SQVTM and CDR2 ANQGSEA. V was clipped by 0 bases and J by 9 bases, with 3 bases between them.

The chain combines TRBV9 with TRBJ2-7; D is unresolved. CDR1 and CDR2 from the germline V gene are SGDLS and YYNGEE. V gave up 5 bases and J gave up 6 bases, with 6 bases separating them. CDR3 size: 10 residues. In DNA form, the CDR3 reads TGTGCCAGCAGAGCACCCGAGCAGTACTTC. Its translation: CASRAPEQYF. Using reference TRBV9 and TRBJ2-7 for the parts outside the CDR3, the full variable domain is DSGVTQTPKHLITATGQRVTLRCSPRSGDLSVYWYQQSLDQGLQFLIQYYNGEERAKGNILERFSAQQFPDLHSELNLSSLELGDSALYFCASRAPEQYFGPGTRLTVT.

The chain joins TRBV7-2 to TRBJ2-1, with D possibly matching TRBD2 (7 bases). The CDR3 loop spans 13 amino acids. Germline V lookup: CDR1 SGHTA, CDR2 FQGNSA. The germline V and J ends were trimmed by 3 bases and 12 bases, with 15 bases remaining between them. CDR3 residues: CASSLVEGGWQFF. As DNA, the CDR3 is TGTGCCAGCAGCTTGGTGGAGGGGGGGTGGCAGTTCTTC.

The chain joins TRBV6-5 to TRBJ1-2; 9 bases align to TRBD1. The V segment lost 6 bases and the J segment 5 bases; nucleotides outside the gene matches: 10. Germline values: CDR1 MNHEY, CDR2 SVGAGI. The CDR3 consists of 15 residues. CDR3: CASRLTQGAGYGYTF. The CDR3 nucleotides are TGTGCCAGCAGGCTAACACAGGGGGCTGGTTATGGCTACACCTTC.

The chain combines TRBV7-2 with TRBJ2-7; D not resolved. The CDR3 spans 15 residues. Germline V gives CDR1 SGHTA, CDR2 FQGNSA. With 3 bases removed from V and 3 bases from J, the gap between germline ends came to 15 bases. In DNA form, the CDR3 reads TGTGCCAGCAGCTTGAATAAGGGTACCATCTACGAGCAGTACTTC. Its translation is CASSLNKGTIYEQYF.

V gene TRBV19 combines with J gene TRBJ1-2; no clear D gene. V was shortened by 11 bases and J by 7 bases, with 17 bases between the two germline ends. In germline, CDR1 is LNHDA, CDR2 SQIVND (reference sequence). This CDR3 contains 12 residues. The DNA for the CDR3 is TGTGCCGCCTATGGAGGGCTCTCTGGCTACACCTTC. It yields the protein CAAYGGLSGYTF.

This rearrangement joins TRBV7-8 to TRBJ2-7; D remains ambiguous. Per the germline V gene, CDR1 is SGHVS and CDR2 is FQNEAQ. Trimming removed 1 base from V and 4 bases from J, with 5 bases in between. The CDR3 length is 12 residues. The CDR3 bases are TGTGCCAGCAGCTTAGTCCGGTACGAGCAGTACTTC. Protein sequence: CASSLVRYEQYF.